The following is a TCR beta chain sequence with its context. How the authors handled the data: By means of reference gene primer amplification, nucleated cell counts were estimated. Profiling relied on immunoSEQ multiplex PCR, and the TCRdb table lists in-frame clones only, not all of them. V and J calls and clone size are as listed in that table; D and trimming were resolved from the DNA. The table lists about 130,000 clones, over 80% of them singletons. The data stem from a study of blood T cell repertoires in COVID-19. Study details: The study drew acute and convalescent COVID-19 samples from the United States, Italy and Spain. PBMCs, B-cell-depleted T cells, or T cells were the source of the cDNA or gDNA that made up the material.

Material for sequencing was peripheral blood. This receptor was obtained from a man in his 70s with acute or convalescent COVID-19.

The CDR3 DNA reads TGTGCCAGCAGTTTGGGACACCTCTACGAGCAGTACTTC. Encoded protein: CASSLGHLYEQYF. V is TRBV12-3 or TRBV12-4 and J is TRBJ2-7; a weak D match, TRBD1 (6 bases). The length of the CDR3 is 13 residues. The germline V and J ends were trimmed by 3 bases and 3 bases, with 9 bases remaining between them.